Described below is a single T cell receptor beta chain sequence and its context. The data are from a study of sequential checkpoint blockade in melanoma. Documented treatment: randomized to nivolumab then ipilimumab (arm A) or the reverse (arm B). Method: immunoSEQ multiplex PCR; TCRdb's copy keeps in-frame clones and lacks some. The sample lists approximately 11,000 clones; approximately 71% were seen once. V trimming: 0 bases; J trimming: 2 bases; junction bases outside the gene matches: 9. The germline V gene has CDR1 SQVTM and CDR2 ANQGSEA. CDR3 length: 18 amino acids. The chain uses TRBV29-1 and TRBJ2-1; 11 bases map to TRBD1. This receptor was obtained from a human donor with melanoma. The sample in question was CD8+ T cells sorted from blood (inferred from file names), obtained from a patient given nivolumab and ipilimumab in sequence. CDR3 residues: CSVEDQGEGQGAYNEQFF. Here the CDR3 DNA reads TGCAGCGTTGAAGACCAGGGGGAGGGACAGGGGGCCTACAATGAGCAGTTCTTC.